This TCR beta chain was sequenced for a study of T-cell memory formation after mild COVID-19. After 5'RACE with constant-segment primers, TCR alpha and TCR beta cDNA libraries carrying sample barcodes and UMIs were obtained. MiXCR was run by TCRdb on the 5' RACE reads, yielding one entry per CDR3 protein. The table has approximately 480,000 distinct CDR3 sequences, about 20% seen once. This clonotype was observed a few times. The V and J ends lost 6 bases and 0 bases, in that order; junction bases with no gene match: 6. CDR1 and CDR2 from the germline V gene are SQVTM and ANQGSEA. The CDR3 is made up of 14 amino acids.

The sample taken for sequencing was PBMCs or a T cell subset sorted from them (not recorded which). The rearrangement joins TRBV29-1 to TRBJ2-7; 9 nucleotides match TRBD1. This TCR came from an adult woman who had mild COVID-19 (a few samples of this study predate the infection). Cell type and time point are not known. CDR3 protein: CSVRGQGSSYEQYF. The CDR3 bases are TGCAGCGTCCGAGGACAGGGGAGCTCCTACGAGCAGTACTTC.